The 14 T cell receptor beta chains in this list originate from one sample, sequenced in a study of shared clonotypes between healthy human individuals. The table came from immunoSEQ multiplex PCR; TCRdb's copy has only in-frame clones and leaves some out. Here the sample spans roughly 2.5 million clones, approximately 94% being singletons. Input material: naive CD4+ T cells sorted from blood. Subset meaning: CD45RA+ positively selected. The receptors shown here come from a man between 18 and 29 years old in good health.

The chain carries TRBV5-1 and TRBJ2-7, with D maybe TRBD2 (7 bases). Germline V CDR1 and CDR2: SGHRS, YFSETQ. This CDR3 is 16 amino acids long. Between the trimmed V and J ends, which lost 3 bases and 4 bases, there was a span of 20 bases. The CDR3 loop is CASSSTGGGPSYEQYF. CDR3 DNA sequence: TGCGCCAGCAGCTCTACTGGGGGGGGCCCCTCTTACGAGCAGTACTTC.

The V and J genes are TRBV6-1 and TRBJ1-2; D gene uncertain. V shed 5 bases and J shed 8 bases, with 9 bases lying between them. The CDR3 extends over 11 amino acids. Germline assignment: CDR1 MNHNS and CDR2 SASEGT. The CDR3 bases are TGTGCCAGCAGTACCCCGTGGGGCTACACCTTC. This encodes CASSTPWGYTF.

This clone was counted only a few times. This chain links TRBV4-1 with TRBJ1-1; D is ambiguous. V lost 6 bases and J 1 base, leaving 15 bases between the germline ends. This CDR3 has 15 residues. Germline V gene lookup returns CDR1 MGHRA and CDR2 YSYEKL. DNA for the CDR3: TGCGCCAGCAGACTCGAAACAGAGACGAACACTGAAGCTTTCTTT. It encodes CASRLETETNTEAFF.

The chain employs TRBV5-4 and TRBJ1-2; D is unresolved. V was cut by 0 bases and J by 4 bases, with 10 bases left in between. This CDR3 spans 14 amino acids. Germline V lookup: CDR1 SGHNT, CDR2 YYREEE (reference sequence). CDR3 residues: CASSLALGLYGYTF. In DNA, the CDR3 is TGTGCCAGCAGCTTGGCCTTGGGCCTCTATGGCTACACCTTC.

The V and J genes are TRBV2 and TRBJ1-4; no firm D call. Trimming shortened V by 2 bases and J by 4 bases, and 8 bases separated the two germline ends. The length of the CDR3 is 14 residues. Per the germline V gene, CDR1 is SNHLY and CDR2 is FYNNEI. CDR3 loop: CASSERQRNEKLFF. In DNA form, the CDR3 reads TGTGCCAGCAGTGAAAGGCAGCGTAATGAAAAACTGTTTTTT.

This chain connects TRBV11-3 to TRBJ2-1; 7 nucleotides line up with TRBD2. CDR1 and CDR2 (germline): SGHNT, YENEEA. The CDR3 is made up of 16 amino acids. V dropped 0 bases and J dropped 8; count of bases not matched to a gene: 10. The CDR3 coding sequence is TGTGCCAGCAGCTTAGATGGGGTAGCGGGCGTCGATGAGCAGTTCTTC. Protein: CASSLDGVAGVDEQFF.

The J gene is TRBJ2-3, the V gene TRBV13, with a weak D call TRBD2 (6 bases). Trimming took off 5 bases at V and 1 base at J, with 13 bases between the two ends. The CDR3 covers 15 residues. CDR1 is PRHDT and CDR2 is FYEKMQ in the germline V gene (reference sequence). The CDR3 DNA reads TGTGCCAGCAGCGGAGGGCTAGCAGGCACAGATACGCAGTATTTT. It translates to CASSGGLAGTDTQYF.

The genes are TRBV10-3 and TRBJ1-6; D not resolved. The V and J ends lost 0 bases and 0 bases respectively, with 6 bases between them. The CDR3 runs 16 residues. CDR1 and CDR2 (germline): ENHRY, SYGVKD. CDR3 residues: CAISESRSSYNSPLHF. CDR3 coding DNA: TGTGCCATCAGTGAGTCACGGAGCTCCTATAATTCACCCCTCCACTTT.

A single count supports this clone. CDR3 bases: TGTGCCTGGAGGCCGGGGGGGAGGAGCTCCTACGAGCAGTACTTC. It codes for CAWRPGGRSSYEQYF. This chain joins TRBV30 and TRBJ2-7; 8 bases are shared with TRBD2. The ends lost 3 bases at V and 0 bases at J; junction bases unmatched: 7. CDR1 is GTSNPN, CDR2 SVGIG, per germline (reference sequence). The CDR3 totals 15 residues. Using reference TRBV30 and TRBJ2-7 for the parts outside the CDR3, the full variable domain is SQTIHQWPATLVQPVGSPLSLECTVEGTSNPNLYWYRQAAGRGLQLLFYSVGIGQISSEVPQNLSASRPQDRQFILSSKKLLLSDSGFYLCAWRPGGRSSYEQYFGPGTRLTVT.

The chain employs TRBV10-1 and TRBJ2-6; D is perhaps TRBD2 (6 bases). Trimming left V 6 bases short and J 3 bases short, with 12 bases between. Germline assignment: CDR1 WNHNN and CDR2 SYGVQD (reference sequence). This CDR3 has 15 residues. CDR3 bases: TGCGCCAGCAGCTCGGGGGAACTTGGGGCCAACGTCCTGACTTTC. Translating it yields CASSSGELGANVLTF.

The CDR3 nucleotides are TGTGCCAGCAGTTTAGACAGGGCCAGCACAGATACGCAGTATTTT. Protein sequence: CASSLDRASTDTQYF. This rearrangement joins TRBV6-1 to TRBJ2-3; 7 bases line up with TRBD1. The J segment lost 0 bases and the V segment lost 5 bases, leaving 5 bases of the junction unmatched. The CDR3 consists of 15 residues. Germline-derived CDR1 and CDR2 are MNHNS and SASEGT.

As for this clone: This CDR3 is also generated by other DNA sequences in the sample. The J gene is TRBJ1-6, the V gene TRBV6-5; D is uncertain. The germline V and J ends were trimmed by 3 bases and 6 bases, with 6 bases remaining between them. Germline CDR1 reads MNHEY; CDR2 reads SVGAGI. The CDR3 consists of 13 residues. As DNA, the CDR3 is TGTGCCAGCAGTTATGGTAGTAATTCACCCCTCCACTTT. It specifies CASSYGSNSPLHF.

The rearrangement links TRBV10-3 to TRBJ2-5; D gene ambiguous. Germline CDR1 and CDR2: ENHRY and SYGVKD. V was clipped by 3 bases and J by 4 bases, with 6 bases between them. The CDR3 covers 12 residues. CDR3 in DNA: TGTGCCATCAGTGATCTTCGAGAGACCCAGTACTTC. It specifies CAISDLRETQYF.

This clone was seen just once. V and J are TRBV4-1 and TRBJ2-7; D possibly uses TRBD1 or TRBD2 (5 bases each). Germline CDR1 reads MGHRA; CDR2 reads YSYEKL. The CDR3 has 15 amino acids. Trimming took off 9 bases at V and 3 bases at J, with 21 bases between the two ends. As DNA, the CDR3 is TGCGCCAGATCGGACCCGGGACGTCCTTTCTACGAGCAGTACTTC. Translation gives CARSDPGRPFYEQYF.